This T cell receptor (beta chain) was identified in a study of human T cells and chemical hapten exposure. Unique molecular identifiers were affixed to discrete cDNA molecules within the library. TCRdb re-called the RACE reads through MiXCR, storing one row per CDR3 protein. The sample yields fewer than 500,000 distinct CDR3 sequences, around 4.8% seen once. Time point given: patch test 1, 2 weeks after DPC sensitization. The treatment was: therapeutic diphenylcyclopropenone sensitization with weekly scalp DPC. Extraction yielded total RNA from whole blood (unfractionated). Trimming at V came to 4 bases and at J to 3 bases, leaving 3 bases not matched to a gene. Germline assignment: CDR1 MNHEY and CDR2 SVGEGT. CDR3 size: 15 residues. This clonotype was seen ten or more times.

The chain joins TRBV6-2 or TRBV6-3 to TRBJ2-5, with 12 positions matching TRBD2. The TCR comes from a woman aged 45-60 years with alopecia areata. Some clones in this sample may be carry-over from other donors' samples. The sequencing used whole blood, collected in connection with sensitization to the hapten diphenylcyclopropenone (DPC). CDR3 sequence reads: CASSSGLAGKETQYF. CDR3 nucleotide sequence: TGTGCCAGCAGTTCCGGACTAGCGGGGAAAGAGACCCAGTACTTC.